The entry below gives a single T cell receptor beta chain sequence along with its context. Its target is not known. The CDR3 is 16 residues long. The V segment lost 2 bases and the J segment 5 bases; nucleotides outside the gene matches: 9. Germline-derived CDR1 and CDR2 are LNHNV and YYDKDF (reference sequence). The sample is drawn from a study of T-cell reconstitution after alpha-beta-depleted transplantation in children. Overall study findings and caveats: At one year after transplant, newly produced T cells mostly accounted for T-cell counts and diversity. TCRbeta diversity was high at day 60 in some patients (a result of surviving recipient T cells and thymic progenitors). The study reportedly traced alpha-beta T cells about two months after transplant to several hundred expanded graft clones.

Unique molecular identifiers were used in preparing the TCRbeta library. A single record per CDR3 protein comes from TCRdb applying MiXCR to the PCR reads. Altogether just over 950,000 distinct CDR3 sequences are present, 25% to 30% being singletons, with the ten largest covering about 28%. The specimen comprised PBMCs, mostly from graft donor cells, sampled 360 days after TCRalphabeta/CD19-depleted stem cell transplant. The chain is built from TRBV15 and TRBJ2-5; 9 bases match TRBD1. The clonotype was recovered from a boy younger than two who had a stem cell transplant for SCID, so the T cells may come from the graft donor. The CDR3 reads CATSRLDRGGLETQYF. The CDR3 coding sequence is TGTGCCACCAGCAGATTGGACAGGGGTGGGTTGGAGACCCAGTACTTC.